The next 6 T cell receptor beta chains were all read from a single sample in a study of OX40 agonist ivuxolimab in advanced cancers. This table comes from immunoSEQ multiplex PCR, and its TCRdb copy is limited to in-frame clones, with some not included. The data show around 60,000 clones, 75% to 85% seen once. The starting material was CD4+ or CD8+ T cells sorted from blood, obtained in a trial of the OX40 agonist ivuxolimab. These receptors were taken from an adult with an advanced solid tumor such as melanoma, head and neck, liver or kidney cancer.

This chain links TRBV4-1 with TRBJ2-5, with D perhaps TRBD1 or TRBD2 (5 bases each). Germline-derived CDR1 and CDR2 are MGHRA and YSYEKL. CDR3 length: 20 amino acids. V gave up 0 bases and J gave up 2 bases, with 25 bases separating them. The CDR3 is CASSQDQGEKTRTAQETQYF. The CDR3, as DNA: TGCGCCAGCAGCCAAGATCAGGGCGAGAAAACTAGAACAGCTCAAGAGACCCAGTACTTC.

The V call is TRBV27, the J call TRBJ2-7; D possibly corresponds to TRBD1 (5 bases). V was cut by 2 bases and J by 0 bases, with 11 bases left in between. The V gene's germline CDR1 is MNHEY and CDR2 SMNVEV (reference sequence). The CDR3 consists of 15 residues. CDR3 in DNA: TGTGCCAGCAGTTTACAGGGCTCTAACTCCTACGAGCAGTACTTC. Residues: CASSLQGSNSYEQYF.

In this sample, this clone turned up a few times. In DNA, the CDR3 is TGTGCCAGCAGCCTGGCAGGGTACGAGCAGTACTTC. Translating it yields CASSLAGYEQYF. The chain recombines TRBV6-1 with TRBJ2-7; D perhaps matches TRBD1 (5 bases). The CDR3 loop spans 12 amino acids. Per the germline V gene, CDR1 is MNHNS and CDR2 is SASEGT. The germline V and J ends were trimmed by 6 bases and 4 bases, with 10 bases remaining between them.

The chain carries TRBV5-1 and TRBJ2-1, with D uncertain. V was trimmed by 1 base and J by 0 bases, leaving 8 bases between them. The CDR3 extends over 15 amino acids. CDR1 and CDR2 (germline): SGHRS, YFSETQ. CDR3 region: CASSLPTTSYNEQFF. CDR3 sequence (DNA): TGCGCCAGCAGCTTGCCTACCACCTCCTACAATGAGCAGTTCTTC.

The chain links TRBV29-1 to TRBJ2-3; D is perhaps TRBD2 (5 bases). The CDR3 runs to 12 residues. Per the germline V gene, CDR1 is SQVTM and CDR2 is ANQGSEA. V lost 6 bases to trimming and J lost 4 bases, with 11 bases between them. The CDR3 is CSVRAGADTQYF. As DNA, the CDR3 is TGCAGCGTGAGGGCTGGGGCAGATACGCAGTATTTT.

The gene calls are TRBV18 and TRBJ1-5; 12 nucleotides line up with TRBD1. CDR3 length equals 15 residues. The germline CDR1 and CDR2 sequences are KGHSH and LQKENI. The V gene end was trimmed by 5 bases and the J gene end by 5 bases; junction bases not matched to a gene: 4. For the CDR3, the DNA is TGTGCCAGCTCAACCGGGACAGGGGGCTATCAGCCCCAGCATTTT. Encoded protein: CASSTGTGGYQPQHF.